This TCR beta chain emerged from a study of cytomegalovirus exposure and HLA in healthy donors. Per germline, CDR1 MGHRA and CDR2 YSYEKL. The CDR3 length is 16 residues. Trimming removed 0 bases at V and 3 bases at J, with 14 bases between. PCR employed 60 Vbeta and 13 Jbeta primers. This table comes from immunoSEQ multiplex PCR, and its TCRdb copy is limited to in-frame clones, with some not included. In the table there are a few hundred thousand clones, 80% to 90% of which are singletons. Input material: PBMCs. The rearrangement joins TRBV4-1 to TRBJ1-2, with D possibly TRBD1 on 5 matching bases. The receptor was derived from a man aged 25-45 years in good health and CMV-seronegative. The CDR3 sequence: CASSQEGWGEDYGYTF. As DNA, the CDR3 is TGCGCCAGCAGCCAAGAAGGTTGGGGGGAGGACTATGGCTACACCTTC.